The source of this T cell receptor beta chain is a study of cytomegalovirus exposure and HLA in healthy donors. Study context: Findings of an earlier analysis included some 110 million unique TCR beta sequences from 200 million or so T cells.

Points on this clone: The antigen remains unidentified.

PCR was performed using 60 Vbeta and 13 Jbeta primers. Generated by immunoSEQ multiplex PCR, the TCRdb table keeps only in-frame clones and is missing some. The data show over 150,000 clones, with roughly 82% seen just once and around 1.5% held by the top ten. Findings of the study overall: About 87% or about 30% of the time was how often most TCR beta V segments were productive, according to an earlier analysis. There were around 160 TCR beta chains listed as cytomegalovirus-associated.

This CDR3 is 13 amino acids long. Germline V lookup: CDR1 SGHTA, CDR2 FQGNSA. Trimming at V came to 6 bases and at J to 2 bases, leaving 3 bases not matched to a gene. The chain joins TRBV7-2 to TRBJ1-2; 7 nucleotides match TRBD1. The sequenced material came from PBMCs. The clonotype comes from a girl between 10 and 17 years old in good health and CMV-seropositive. The CDR3 nucleotides read TGTGCCAGCAGTGTGGACAGGAACTATGGCTACACCTTC. Its protein is CASSVDRNYGYTF. The full variable domain, with the rest looked up from reference TRBV7-2 and TRBJ1-2, is GAGVSQSPSNKVTEKGKDVELRCDPISGHTALYWYRQSLGQGLEFLIYFQGNSAPDKSGLPSDRFSAERTGGSVSTLTIQRTQQEDSAVYLCASSVDRNYGYTFGSGTRLTVV.